Listed below are T cell receptor beta chains from one sample, sequenced in a study of Ad26.COV2.S vaccination and SARS-CoV-2 variants. Profiled with immunoSEQ multiplex PCR; TCRdb holds only in-frame clones, not every one. The table records about 480,000 clones, 87% of them present only once. Sample: peripheral blood, taken in a trial of Ad26.COV2.S vaccine versus placebo. The receptors here all came from a person aged 18-65 years who received the Ad26.COV2.S COVID-19 vaccine or a placebo. Both conserved end residues are part of each CDR3. D genes are given only for firm matches. Part of the rows lack a size; the others show once, few, many or a class for expanded clones.

>-|TRBV5-1|TRBJ2-3|-
CASSLGTSTDTQYF
TGCGCCAGCAGCTTGGGCACGAGCACAGATACGCAGTATTTT
>-|TRBV4-2|TRBJ1-1|-
CASSQGLELRAGNTEAFF
TGTGCCAGCAGCCAAGGATTGGAGTTACGCGCGGGGAACACTGAAGCTTTCTTT
>-|TRBV11-3|TRBJ2-3|-
CASSLGTDTQYF
TGTGCCAGCAGCTTAGGAACAGATACGCAGTATTTT
>TRBD2|TRBV28|TRBJ2-7|-
CASTGSGSVYEQYF
TGTGCCAGCACGGGGAGCGGGAGCGTTTACGAGCAGTACTTC
>TRBD1|TRBV7-2|TRBJ1-2|-
CASSPFGQGEYGYTF
TGTGCCAGCAGCCCTTTCGGACAGGGTGAATATGGCTACACCTTC
>TRBD2|TRBV6-6|TRBJ2-7|-
CASSDSRGAGVEEQYF
TGTGCCAGCAGTGACTCGAGGGGAGCGGGAGTGGAGGAGCAGTACTTC
>-|TRBV5-4|TRBJ2-7|-
CASSFGADYEQYF
TGTGCCAGCAGCTTTGGGGCCGACTACGAGCAGTACTTC
>TRBD1|TRBV29-1|TRBJ2-3|once
CSGGDRVNTDTQYF
TGCAGCGGGGGGGACAGGGTAAACACAGATACGCAGTATTTT
>TRBD1|TRBV5-1|TRBJ1-2|few
CASSTGQGAGGYTF
TGCGCCAGCAGCACGGGACAGGGGGCCGGGGGCTACACCTTC
>-|TRBV19|TRBJ2-3|-
CASSIGTSTDTQYF
TGTGCCAGTAGTATAGGCACTAGCACAGATACGCAGTATTTT
>-|TRBV11-3|TRBJ2-7|-
CASSPNHYEQYF
TGTGCCAGCAGCCCCAACCATTACGAGCAGTACTTC
>TRBD1|TRBV19|TRBJ2-5|-
CATGTGEETQYF
TGTGCCACAGGGACAGGGGAAGAGACCCAGTACTTC
>-|TRBV30|TRBJ2-5|-
CAWSGGGNQETQYF
TGTGCCTGGAGTGGGGGAGGCAACCAAGAGACCCAGTACTTC
>-|TRBV2|TRBJ2-5|-
CASSDLRGRGTQYF
TGTGCCAGCAGTGACCTCCGGGGCCGGGGGACCCAGTACTTC
>-|TRBV27|TRBJ1-1|-
CASRKIARGDTEAFF
TGTGCCAGCAGGAAAATTGCCAGGGGCGACACTGAAGCTTTCTTT
>TRBD1|TRBV2|TRBJ1-2|once
CATESQDRDNYGYTF
TGTGCCACCGAAAGTCAGGACAGGGACAACTATGGCTACACCTTC
>-|TRBV7-9|TRBJ2-7|-
CASSLADSFYEQYF
TGTGCCAGCAGCTTAGCGGACAGTTTCTACGAGCAGTACTTC
>-|TRBV5-4|TRBJ2-4|-
CASSSSGKNIQYF
TGTGCCAGCAGTTCATCCGGGAAAAACATTCAGTACTTC
>TRBD1|TRBV28|TRBJ1-3|-
CASSQTGGRNTIYF
TGTGCCAGCAGTCAGACAGGGGGAAGAAACACCATATATTTT
>-|TRBV27|TRBJ2-4|-
CASQTLAKNIQYF
TGTGCCAGCCAGACACTAGCCAAAAACATTCAGTACTTC
>-|TRBV18|TRBJ1-1|-
CASSSQGRDTEAFF
TGTGCCAGCTCATCCCAGGGGCGGGACACTGAAGCTTTCTTT
>-|TRBV4-1|TRBJ2-1|-
CASRSTDNEQFF
TGCGCCAGCAGGTCCACGGACAATGAGCAGTTCTTC
>-|TRBV14|TRBJ2-6|-
CASSRRGGAGANVLTF
TGTGCCAGCAGCCGCCGGGGCGGGGCTGGGGCCAACGTCCTGACTTTC
>TRBD1|TRBV29-1|TRBJ2-7|-
CSVAGTGGSYEQYF
TGCAGCGTTGCTGGGACAGGGGGTTCCTACGAGCAGTACTTC
>TRBD1|TRBV29-1|TRBJ1-2|once
CSVEDTGTGGMATAGRRYGYTF
TGCAGCGTTGAAGATACCGGGACAGGAGGAATGGCGACCGCCGGTAGACGCTATGGCTACACCTTC
>TRBD1|TRBV19|TRBJ1-1|-
CASIVGTGANTEAFF
TGTGCCAGTATTGTCGGGACAGGGGCAAACACTGAAGCTTTCTTT
>TRBD2|TRBV13|TRBJ2-7|-
CASSFLGAGTRQPEQYF
TGTGCCAGCAGCTTCCTGGGCGCCGGGACTAGACAGCCCGAGCAGTACTTC
>TRBD1|TRBV29-1|TRBJ2-4|-
CSVGQGRIQYF
TGCAGCGTTGGACAGGGACGTATTCAGTACTTC
>-|TRBV4-2|TRBJ2-1|-
CASSQEAPEQFF
TGTGCCAGCAGCCAAGAGGCTCCCGAGCAGTTCTTC
>-|TRBV5-5|TRBJ2-6|-
CASSLVVGTGANVLTF
TGTGCCAGCAGCTTGGTAGTAGGAACTGGGGCCAACGTCCTGACTTTC
>-|TRBV5-4|TRBJ2-3|-
CASSAGLVGSDTQYF
TGTGCCAGCAGCGCCGGACTGGTTGGTTCCGATACGCAGTATTTT
>TRBD1|TRBV19|TRBJ1-5|-
CASSGRGRQPQHF
TGTGCCAGTAGTGGCAGGGGGCGGCAGCCCCAGCATTTT
>TRBD1|TRBV29-1|TRBJ2-7|-
CSVVDRGPSYEQYF
TGCAGCGTTGTGGACAGGGGGCCCTCCTACGAGCAGTACTTC
>-|TRBV7-9|TRBJ2-6|-
CASSSIRWASANVLTF
TGTGCCAGCAGCTCGATTCGGTGGGCTAGCGCCAACGTCCTGACTTTC
>TRBD2|TRBV28|TRBJ2-7|-
CASSWGGSSYEQYF
TGTGCCAGCAGTTGGGGAGGGAGCTCCTACGAGCAGTACTTC
>-|TRBV9|TRBJ2-7|-
CASSVAGTGDYF
TGTGCCAGCAGCGTAGCGGGCACAGGTGATTACTTC
>-|TRBV12-5|TRBJ1-3|-
CAGPWVSGNTIYF
TGTGCTGGCCCATGGGTCTCTGGAAACACCATATATTTT
>-|TRBV13|TRBJ2-1|-
CASSLVPSGYNEQFF
TGTGCCAGCAGCTTAGTCCCGTCGGGCTACAATGAGCAGTTCTTC
>-|TRBV19|TRBJ2-5|-
CASSMRETQYF
TGTGCCAGTAGTATGAGGGAGACCCAGTACTTC
>-|TRBV27|TRBJ2-5|-
CASSEYRAQETQYF
TGTGCCAGCAGTGAATACAGGGCCCAGGAGACCCAGTACTTC
>-|TRBV28|TRBJ1-2|once
CASTLGTNYGYTF
TGTGCCAGCACCCTTGGCACAAACTATGGCTACACCTTC
>-|TRBV11-1|TRBJ2-6|-
CASSLVRSGANVLTF
TGTGCCAGCAGCTTGGTCCGCTCTGGGGCCAACGTCCTGACTTTC
>-|TRBV4-1|TRBJ1-4|-
CASSQGSTNEKLFF
TGCGCCAGCAGCCAAGGGAGTACTAATGAAAAACTGTTTTTT
>TRBD1|TRBV18|TRBJ1-5|-
CASSPGDRGSSSNQPQHF
TGTGCCAGCTCACCGGGGGACAGGGGTTCCTCTAGCAATCAGCCCCAGCATTTT
>TRBD1|TRBV5-1|TRBJ2-5|-
CASSGTGGTRGETQYF
TGCGCCAGCAGCGGAACAGGGGGCACGCGAGGAGAGACCCAGTACTTC
>TRBD2|TRBV28|TRBJ2-3|-
CATRPFFVASGGSTDTQYF
TGTGCCACCCGTCCGTTTTTTGTAGCTAGCGGGGGGAGCACAGATACGCAGTATTTT
>TRBD1|TRBV27|TRBJ2-2|-
CASSLDRVPSGELFF
TGTGCCAGCAGTCTTGACAGGGTACCCTCCGGGGAGCTGTTTTTT
>TRBD1|TRBV19|TRBJ2-7|-
CASRKGTGELHEQYF
TGTGCCAGTAGGAAAGGGACAGGGGAACTACACGAGCAGTACTTC
>-|TRBV5-4|TRBJ2-1|-
CASSLENTANEQFF
TGTGCCAGCAGCTTGGAGAATACGGCGAATGAGCAGTTCTTC
>-|TRBV9|TRBJ1-1|-
CASSEKGGGTEAFF
TGTGCCAGCAGCGAAAAGGGGGGTGGAACTGAAGCTTTCTTT
>TRBD2|TRBV10-3|TRBJ2-2|-
CAISGLAGVSGELFF
TGTGCCATCTCAGGACTAGCGGGAGTGTCCGGGGAGCTGTTTTTT
>-|TRBV9|TRBJ2-5|-
CASSPNYLGQETQYF
TGTGCCAGCAGCCCGAACTACTTGGGCCAAGAGACCCAGTACTTC
>-|TRBV10-3|TRBJ1-4|-
CAISAGSGQYNEKLFF
TGTGCCATCAGTGCTGGGTCCGGACAGTATAATGAAAAACTGTTTTTT
>TRBD2|TRBV7-2|TRBJ2-3|-
CASSLDRAGATNTQYF
TGTGCCAGCAGCTTAGACCGAGCGGGAGCTACTAATACGCAGTATTTT
>TRBD1|TRBV6-5|TRBJ1-2|-
CASSWGRGQGGYTF
TGTGCCAGCAGTTGGGGCAGGGGGCAAGGTGGCTACACCTTC